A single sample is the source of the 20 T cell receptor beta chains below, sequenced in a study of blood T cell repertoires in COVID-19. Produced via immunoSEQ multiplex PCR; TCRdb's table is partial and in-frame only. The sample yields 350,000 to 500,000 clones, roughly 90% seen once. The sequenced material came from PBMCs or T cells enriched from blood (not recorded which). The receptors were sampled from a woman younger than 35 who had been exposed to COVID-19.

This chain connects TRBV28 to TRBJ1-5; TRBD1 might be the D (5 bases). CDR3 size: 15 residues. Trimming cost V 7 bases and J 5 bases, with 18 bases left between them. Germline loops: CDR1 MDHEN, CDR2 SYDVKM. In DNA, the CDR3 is TGTGCCAGCACCCCTGGGGGGGGACGAGATCAGCCCCAGCATTTT. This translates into CASTPGGGRDQPQHF.

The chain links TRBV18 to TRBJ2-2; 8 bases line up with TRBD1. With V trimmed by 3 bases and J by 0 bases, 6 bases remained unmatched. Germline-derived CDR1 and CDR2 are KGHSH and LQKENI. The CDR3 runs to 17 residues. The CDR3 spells CASSPSGQAANTGELFF. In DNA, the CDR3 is TGTGCCAGCTCACCGTCGGGACAGGCTGCGAACACCGGGGAGCTGTTTTTT.

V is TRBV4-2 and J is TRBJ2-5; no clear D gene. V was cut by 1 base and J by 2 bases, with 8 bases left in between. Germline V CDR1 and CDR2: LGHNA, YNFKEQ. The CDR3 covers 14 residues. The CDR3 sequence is CASSQVAVQETQYF. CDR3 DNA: TGTGCCAGCAGCCAAGTCGCGGTACAAGAGACCCAGTACTTC.

The CDR3 here is CASSSRRYNEQFF. The CDR3 region has the DNA TGTGCCAGCAGCTCTAGAAGATACAATGAGCAGTTCTTC. The rearrangement joins TRBV7-6 to TRBJ2-1; D is ambiguous. V was shortened by 4 bases and J by 4 bases, with 8 bases between the two germline ends. CDR3 length equals 13 residues. Germline-derived CDR1 and CDR2 are SGHVS and FNYEAQ.

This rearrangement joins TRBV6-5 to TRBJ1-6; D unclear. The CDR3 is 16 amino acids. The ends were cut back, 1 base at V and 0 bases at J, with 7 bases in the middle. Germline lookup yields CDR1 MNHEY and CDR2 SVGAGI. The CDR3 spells CASSYLGSSYNSPLHF. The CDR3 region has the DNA TGTGCCAGCAGTTACTTGGGGAGCTCCTATAATTCACCCCTCCACTTT.

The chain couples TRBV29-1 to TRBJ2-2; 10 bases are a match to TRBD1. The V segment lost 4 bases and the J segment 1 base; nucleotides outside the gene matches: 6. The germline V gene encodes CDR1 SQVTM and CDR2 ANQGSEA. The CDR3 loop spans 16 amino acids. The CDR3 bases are TGCAGCGTTGGGCGACAGGGGGCCCTGAACACCGGGGAGCTGTTTTTT. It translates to CSVGRQGALNTGELFF.

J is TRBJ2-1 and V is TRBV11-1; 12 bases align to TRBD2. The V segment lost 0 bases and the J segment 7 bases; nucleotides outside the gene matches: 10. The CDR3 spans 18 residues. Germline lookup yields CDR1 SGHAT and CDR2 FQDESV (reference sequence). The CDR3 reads CASSLAELAGGSGNEQFF. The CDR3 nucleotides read TGTGCCAGCAGCTTAGCGGAACTAGCGGGGGGCTCAGGGAATGAGCAGTTCTTC.

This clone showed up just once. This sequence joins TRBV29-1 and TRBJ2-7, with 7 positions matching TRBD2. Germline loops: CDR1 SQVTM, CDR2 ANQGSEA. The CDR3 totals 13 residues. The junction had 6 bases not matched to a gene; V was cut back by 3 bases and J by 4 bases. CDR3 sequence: CSVETTSAYEQYF. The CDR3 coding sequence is TGCAGCGTTGAGACCACTAGCGCGTACGAGCAGTACTTC.

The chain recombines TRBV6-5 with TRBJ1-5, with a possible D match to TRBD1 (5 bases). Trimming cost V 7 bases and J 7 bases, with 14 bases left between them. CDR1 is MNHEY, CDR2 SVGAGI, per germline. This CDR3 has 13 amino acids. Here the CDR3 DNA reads TGTGCCAGCAATCAACTCGGACACCAGCCCCAGCATTTT. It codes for CASNQLGHQPQHF.

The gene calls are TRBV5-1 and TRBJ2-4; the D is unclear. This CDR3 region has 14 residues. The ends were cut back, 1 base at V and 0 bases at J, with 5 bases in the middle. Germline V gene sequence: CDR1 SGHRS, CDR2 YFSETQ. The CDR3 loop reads CASSLNRAKNIQYF. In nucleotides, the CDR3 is TGCGCCAGCAGCTTGAACAGAGCCAAAAACATTCAGTACTTC.

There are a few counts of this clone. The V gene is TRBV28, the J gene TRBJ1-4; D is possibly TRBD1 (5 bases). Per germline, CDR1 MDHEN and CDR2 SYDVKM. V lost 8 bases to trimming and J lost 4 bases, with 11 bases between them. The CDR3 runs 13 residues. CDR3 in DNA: TGTGCCAGCCATCGACAGATTAATGAAAAACTGTTTTTT. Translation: CASHRQINEKLFF.

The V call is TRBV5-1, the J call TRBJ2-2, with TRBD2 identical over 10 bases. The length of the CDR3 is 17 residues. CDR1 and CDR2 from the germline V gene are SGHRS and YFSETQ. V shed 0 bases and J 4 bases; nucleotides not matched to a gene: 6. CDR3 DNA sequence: TGCGCCAGCAGCTTGGGACTAGCGGGTGCCGGCACCGGGGAGCTGTTTTTT. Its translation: CASSLGLAGAGTGELFF.

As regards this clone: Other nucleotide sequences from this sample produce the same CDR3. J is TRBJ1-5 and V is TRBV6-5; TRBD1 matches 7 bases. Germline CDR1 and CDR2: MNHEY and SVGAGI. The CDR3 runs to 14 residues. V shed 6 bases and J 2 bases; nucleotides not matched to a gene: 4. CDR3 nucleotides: TGTGCCAGCAGCCTCAGGGGGGGCAATCAGCCCCAGCATTTT. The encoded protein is CASSLRGGNQPQHF.

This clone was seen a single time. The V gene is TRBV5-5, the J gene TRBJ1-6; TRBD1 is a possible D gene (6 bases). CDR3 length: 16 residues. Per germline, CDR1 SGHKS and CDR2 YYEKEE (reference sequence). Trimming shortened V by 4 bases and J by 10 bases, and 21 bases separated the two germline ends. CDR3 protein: CASSLENREIRSPLHF. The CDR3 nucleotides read TGTGCCAGCAGCCTAGAGAACAGGGAGATAAGGTCACCCCTCCACTTT.

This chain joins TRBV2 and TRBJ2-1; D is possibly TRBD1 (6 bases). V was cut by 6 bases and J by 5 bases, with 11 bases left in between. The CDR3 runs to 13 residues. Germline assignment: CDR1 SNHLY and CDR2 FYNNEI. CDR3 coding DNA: TGTGCCAGCAGGGACGACAGGAACAATGAGCAGTTCTTC. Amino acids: CASRDDRNNEQFF.

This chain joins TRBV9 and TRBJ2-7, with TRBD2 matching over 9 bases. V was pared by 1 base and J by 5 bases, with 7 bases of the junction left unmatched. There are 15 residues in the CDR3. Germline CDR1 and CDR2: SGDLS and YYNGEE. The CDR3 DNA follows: TGTGCCAGCAGCGTAAGATTAGCGGGAGTGGACGAGCAGTACTTC. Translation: CASSVRLAGVDEQYF.

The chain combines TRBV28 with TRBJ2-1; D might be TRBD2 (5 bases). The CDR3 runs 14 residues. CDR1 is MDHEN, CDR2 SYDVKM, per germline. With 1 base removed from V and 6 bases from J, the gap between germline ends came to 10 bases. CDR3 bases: TGTGCCAGCAGTTTATCTCTAGCCTCCAATGAGCAGTTCTTC. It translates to CASSLSLASNEQFF.

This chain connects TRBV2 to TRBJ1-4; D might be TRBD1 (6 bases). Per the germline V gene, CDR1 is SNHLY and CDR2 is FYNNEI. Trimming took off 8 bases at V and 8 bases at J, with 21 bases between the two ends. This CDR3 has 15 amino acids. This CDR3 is CASFQGQVGDEKLFF. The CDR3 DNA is TGTGCCAGCTTTCAGGGGCAGGTCGGGGACGAAAAACTGTTTTTT. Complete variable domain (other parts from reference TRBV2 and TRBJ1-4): EPEVTQTPSHQVTQMGQEVILRCVPISNHLYFYWYRQILGQKVEFLVSFYNNEISEKSEIFDDQFSVERPDGSNFTLKIRSTKLEDSAMYFCASFQGQVGDEKLFFGSGTQLSVL.

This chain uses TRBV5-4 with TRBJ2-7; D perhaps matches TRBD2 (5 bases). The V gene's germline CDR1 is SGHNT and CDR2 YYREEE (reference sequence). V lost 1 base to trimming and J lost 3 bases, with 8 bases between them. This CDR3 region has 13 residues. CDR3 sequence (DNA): TGTGCCAGCAGCTTGCCGAGCGGCTACGAGCAGTACTTC. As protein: CASSLPSGYEQYF.

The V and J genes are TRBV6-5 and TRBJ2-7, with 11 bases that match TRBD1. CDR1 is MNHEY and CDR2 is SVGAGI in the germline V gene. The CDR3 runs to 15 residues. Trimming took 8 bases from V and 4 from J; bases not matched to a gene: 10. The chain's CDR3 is CASGQGAGRGYEQYF. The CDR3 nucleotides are TGTGCCAGCGGACAGGGGGCCGGGAGAGGGTACGAGCAGTACTTC.